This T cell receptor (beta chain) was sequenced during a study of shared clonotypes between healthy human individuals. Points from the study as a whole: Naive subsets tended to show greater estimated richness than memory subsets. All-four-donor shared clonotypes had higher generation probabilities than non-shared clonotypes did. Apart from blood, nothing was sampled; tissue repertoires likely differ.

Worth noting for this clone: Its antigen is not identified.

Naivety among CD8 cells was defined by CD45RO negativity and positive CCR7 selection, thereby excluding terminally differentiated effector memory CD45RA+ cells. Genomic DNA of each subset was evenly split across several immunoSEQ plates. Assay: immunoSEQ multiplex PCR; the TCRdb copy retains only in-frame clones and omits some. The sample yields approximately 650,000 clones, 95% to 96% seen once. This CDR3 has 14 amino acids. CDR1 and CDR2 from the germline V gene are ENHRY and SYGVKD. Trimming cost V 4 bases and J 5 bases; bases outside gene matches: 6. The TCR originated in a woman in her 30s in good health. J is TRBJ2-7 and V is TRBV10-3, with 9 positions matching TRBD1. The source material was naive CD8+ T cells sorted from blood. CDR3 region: CAISGSRTGDEQYF. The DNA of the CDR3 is TGTGCCATCAGTGGTTCCCGGACAGGGGACGAGCAGTACTTC.